These T cell receptor beta chains were read from a single sample in a study of tumor-infiltrating lymphocytes in primary liver carcinoma. From the multiplex PCR reads, TCRdb called clonotypes with MiXCR, one entry per CDR3 protein. The table shows about 20,000 distinct CDR3 sequences, with around 84% occurring only once. The sequencing sample was made of liver tumor tissue from sampling region 2. These TCRs come from a woman under 40 with primary liver carcinoma and hepatitis B virus infection. CDR3s include the opening cysteine and the closing phenylalanine or tryptophan. The order of the fields is D gene, J gene, V gene, clone size, CDR3 DNA, CDR3 protein. D genes are given only for firm matches. The size of a clone is reported for some rows only, either as once, few or many, or as a class for expanded clones.

TRBD2,TRBJ2-1,TRBV12-3/TRBV12-4,.,TGTGCCAGCAGCCTGTCCGGGACTAGGGGACTTGCCCAGTTCTTT,CASSLSGTRGLAQFF
.,TRBJ2-6,TRBV7-9,.,TGTGCCAGCAACCCCCGCGGAGCCAACGTCCTAACTTTC,CASNPRGANVLTF
.,TRBJ2-4,TRBV4-3,.,TGCGCCAGCAGCCAAGATTGGGAAAACAAAAATATTCAGTACTTC,CASSQDWENKNIQYF
.,TRBJ2-1,TRBV5-8,few,TGTGCCTTGGGTCCTTTCGAAGAGCAGTTCTTC,CALGPFEEQFF
.,TRBJ2-7,TRBV28,.,TGTGCCAGCAGAAGACCCGGGATTCGTCTTTCCTACGAGGAGTACTTC,CASRRPGIRLSYEEYF
.,TRBJ2-7,TRBV11-3,.,TGTGCCAGCAGCTTAGGCCGGGACCTCTCCTACGGGCAGTGCTTC,CASSLGRDLSYGQCF
.,TRBJ2-1,TRBV4-3,.,TGCGCCAGTAGCCAAGATCCGGGAAGCTCCTACGATGAGCAGTTCTTC,CASSQDPGSSYDEQFF
.,TRBJ2-7,TRBV6-2/TRBV6-3,.,TGTGCCAGCAGCCGTTTTAAGAGCAACTCCTACAAGCGGTACTTC,CASSRFKSNSYKRYF
.,TRBJ2-1,TRBV4-1,.,TGCGCCAGCAGCTTTAATACAGGAACTCTTCATGTGCAGTTCTTC,CASSFNTGTLHVQFF
.,TRBJ2-7,TRBV7-2,many,TGTGCCAGCAGCCCGAGTGTGACGGGTCAGGCGTTCTCCTACGAGCAGTACTTC,CASSPSVTGQAFSYEQYF
.,TRBJ2-7,TRBV4-1,.,TGCGTCAGCAGCCAAGATCCCCTCTCCTACGAACAGTACTTT,CVSSQDPLSYEQYF
.,TRBJ2-1,TRBV28,.,TGTGCCAGCAGTTTAACCCGCCTAGCGAGACATTCCTTC,CASSLTRLARHSF
TRBD2,TRBJ2-1,TRBV11-2,.,TGCCCCAGCAGCCCCTTAGCGGGAAAGGGTGAGCAGTTCTTC,CPSSPLAGKGEQFF
TRBD2,TRBJ2-1,TRBV12-3/TRBV12-4,.,TGTGCCAGCATCCTACTAGCGGGAGTTTACAATGAGCAGTTCTTC,CASILLAGVYNEQFF
.,TRBJ2-7,TRBV5-8,.,TGTGCCAGCAGTTTCAATGGAGAGGCCTACGAGCAGTACTTC,CASSFNGEAYEQYF
TRBD1,TRBJ1-4,TRBV4-1,.,TGCACAAGCAGTCAAGATGGCAGGGGGCGGGGGGAAAAACTGTTTTTT,CTSSQDGRGRGEKLFF
.,TRBJ1-1,TRBV11-1,.,TGTGCCAGCAGCTTCGGGCAGGGCTACACTGAAGCTTTCTTT,CASSFGQGYTEAFF
TRBD2,TRBJ2-1,TRBV5-6,many,TGTGCCAGCAGCCCACGGGGGGACGCGCAGTCCTTC,CASSPRGDAQSF
.,TRBJ2-2,TRBV30,.,TGTGCCTGTAGTGTACTTCCCGGGGAGCTGTTTTTC,CACSVLPGELFF
TRBD2,TRBJ2-7,TRBV12-3/TRBV12-4,.,TGTGCTAGCAGTTTAGGAGCTAGCGGGAACCTGCTATCGTTC,CASSLGASGNLLSF
.,TRBJ2-7,TRBV7-9,many,TGTGCCAGCAGCTTAGGGAACGAGCAGTACTTC,CASSLGNEQYF
.,TRBJ2-3,TRBV4-1,.,TGCGCCAGCAGCCAAGGTCCAGATACGCAGTATTTT,CASSQGPDTQYF
.,TRBJ1-3,TRBV14,.,TGTGCCAGCAGCCAAAGGATCCAACTCGCCCCTGGAAACATCATATATTTT,CASSQRIQLAPGNIIYF
TRBD1,TRBJ1-1,TRBV11-2,.,TGTGCCAGCAGTGCTCTGGACAGGGGGCGCAAGAGGTGGAGTAACGCTGAAGCTTTCTTT,CASSALDRGRKRWSNAEAFF
.,TRBJ2-5,TRBV29-1,.,TGTAGCGGTAGACTTGACCTAGAGACCCAGTACTTC,CSGRLDLETQYF
.,TRBJ1-4,TRBV2,.,TGTGCCAGCAGACCCCTGGGAGGCGAAAAAATGTTTTTT,CASRPLGGEKMFF
.,TRBJ1-2,TRBV6-1,few,TGTGCCAGTGAACGGTTCCTGGTCCTTAGATCTAACTATGGCTACACCTTC,CASERFLVLRSNYGYTF
.,TRBJ1-4,TRBV5-6,medium-sized,TGTGCCAGCAGCTTGGCTTGGCTGAGTGAAAAACTGTTTTTT,CASSLAWLSEKLFF
TRBD2,TRBJ2-1,TRBV12-3/TRBV12-4,.,TGTGCCAGTAGCCCATCTGGGACTAGCGGACTTGAGCAGTTCTTC,CASSPSGTSGLEQFF
.,TRBJ2-3,TRBV11-2,.,TGTGGCAGCAGTTGCAGGGGGGGTCTAAGCACAGATACGCAGTATTTT,CGSSCRGGLSTDTQYF
.,TRBJ2-2,TRBV11-1,many,TGTGCCAGCAGCTTACTAGCCGGCGGGGAGCTGTTTTTT,CASSLLAGGELFF